This TCR beta chain was captured in a study of Ad26.COV2.S vaccination and SARS-CoV-2 variants. General study results and limits: Substantial post-vaccination breadth of spike-specific CD8+ and CD4+ T cell responses was reported.

Here immunoSEQ multiplex PCR was the method, and the copy in TCRdb shows in-frame clones only, minus some. The sample consists of about 350,000 clones, about 91% of them appearing once. Concerning this clone: Its antigen is undetermined.

V lost 0 bases and J lost 2, with 5 bases in between. Germline CDR1 reads SEHNR; CDR2 reads FQNEAQ (reference sequence). The CDR3 is 14 residues long. The rearrangement links TRBV7-9 to TRBJ2-1, with D perhaps TRBD1 or TRBD2 (5 bases each). Sample: peripheral blood, taken after recovery from COVID-19. The TCR was taken from a human donor who had recovered from COVID-19. CDR3 coding DNA: TGTGCCAGCAGCTTAGCGGGGGCCTACAATGAGCAGTTCTTC. Translation: CASSLAGAYNEQFF.